Listed here are 28 T cell receptor beta chains from one sample, sequenced in a study of shared clonotypes between healthy human individuals. The table came from immunoSEQ multiplex PCR; TCRdb's copy has only in-frame clones and leaves some out. The sample includes roughly 2.2 million clones, 85% to 95% of them seen just once. The sequenced sample was naive CD4+ T cells from PBMCs. Subset in this sample: CD45RA+ positively selected. Receptors originate from a man aged 18 to 30 in good health. Some clones in this sample may be carry-over from other donors' samples.

The chain employs TRBV5-1 and TRBJ2-2; 13 bases fit TRBD2. Per the germline V gene, CDR1 is SGHRS and CDR2 is YFSETQ. After removal of 4 bases from V and 6 bases from J, the junction contained 18 bases not matched to a gene. The CDR3 totals 20 residues. The CDR3: CASSQTSGRPSRLGPGELFF. CDR3 sequence (DNA): TGCGCCAGCAGCCAGACTAGCGGGAGGCCATCCCGTTTAGGTCCCGGGGAGCTGTTTTTT.

The V call is TRBV7-3, the J call TRBJ2-1, with 7 bases that match TRBD1. Germline CDR1 and CDR2: SGHTA and FQGTGA. The CDR3 sequence is 13 residues long. Germline trimming cut 4 bases from V and 6 bases from J; bases unmatched to any gene: 3. The CDR3 coding sequence is TGTGCCAGCAGCTCCCCAGGGGGCAATGAGCAGTTCTTC. Translated, it gives CASSSPGGNEQFF.

The CDR3 DNA follows: TGTGCCAGCAGTTTAATGTCGCAGTGGTATGACTATGGCAATCAGCCCCAGCATTTT. This sequence encodes CASSLMSQWYDYGNQPQHF. The chain combines TRBV28 with TRBJ1-5; D unclear. This CDR3 region has 19 residues. V was cut by 2 bases and J by 2 bases, with 22 bases left in between. Germline V gene sequence: CDR1 MDHEN, CDR2 SYDVKM.

This rearrangement joins TRBV4-1 to TRBJ2-7; D may be TRBD2 (6 bases). V was trimmed by 0 bases and J by 1 base, leaving 13 bases between them. The CDR3 is made up of 16 amino acids. Germline V lookup: CDR1 MGHRA, CDR2 YSYEKL. DNA of the CDR3: TGCGCCAGCAGCCAAGAAAGCGCGGGATGGTCCTACGAGCAGTACTTC. Translated: CASSQESAGWSYEQYF.

Comments on this clone: The sample carries other DNA sequences with the same CDR3. V usage is TRBV11-2 and J usage is TRBJ1-5; the D gene is possibly TRBD1 (6 bases). Germline V gives CDR1 SGHAT, CDR2 FQNNGV. Trimming stripped 4 bases from V and 7 bases from J, with 11 bases between. CDR3 length equals 13 residues. This CDR3 is CASSSRGGQPQHF. The CDR3 bases are TGTGCCAGCAGCTCCAGGGGCGGACAGCCCCAGCATTTT. The full variable domain, rest sourced from reference TRBV11-2 and TRBJ1-5, is EAGVAQSPRYKIIEKRQSVAFWCNPISGHATLYWYQQILGQGPKLLIQFQNNGVVDDSQLPKDRFSAERLKGVDSTLKIQPAKLEDSAVYLCASSSRGGQPQHFGDGTRLSIL.

This clone showed up just once. This chain links TRBV28 with TRBJ2-5, with D perhaps matching TRBD1 (5 bases). Trimming took off 3 bases at V and 1 base at J, with 15 bases between the two ends. Germline V gene lookup returns CDR1 MDHEN and CDR2 SYDVKM. CDR3 length: 16 amino acids. This CDR3 is CASSLQGALSQETQYF. In DNA, the CDR3 is TGTGCCAGCAGTTTGCAAGGGGCCCTATCCCAAGAGACCCAGTACTTC.

Note on this clone: This same CDR3 is encoded by further DNA sequences in the sample. This chain connects TRBV5-1 to TRBJ1-1, with D possibly matching TRBD1 (5 bases). The CDR3 runs 14 residues. Trimming took 0 bases from V and 4 from J, leaving 10 bases between them. Germline V gene sequence: CDR1 SGHRS, CDR2 YFSETQ. In nucleotides, the CDR3 is TGCGCCAGCAGCTTGGGCCGGGGGGGCACTGAAGCTTTCTTT. Protein: CASSLGRGGTEAFF.

The DNA for the CDR3 is TGTGCCAGCCGGGACAGGGACACCGGGGAGCTGTTTTTT. It yields the protein CASRDRDTGELFF. This chain links TRBV27 with TRBJ2-2, with 9 positions matching TRBD1. The CDR3 is made up of 13 amino acids. Germline CDR1 MNHEY, CDR2 SMNVEV (reference sequence). Trimming cost V 8 bases and J 3 bases; bases outside gene matches: 1.

The V and J genes are TRBV28 and TRBJ2-2; D is unclear. This CDR3 has 14 amino acids. V was clipped by 4 bases and J by 6 bases, with 12 bases between them. Germline-derived CDR1 and CDR2 are MDHEN and SYDVKM. The CDR3: CASSSPPRPGELFF. The CDR3 DNA follows: TGTGCCAGCAGTTCCCCCCCGAGGCCCGGGGAGCTGTTTTTT. Full variable domain (missing parts from reference TRBV28 and TRBJ2-2): DVKVTQSSRYLVKRTGEKVFLECVQDMDHENMFWYRQDPGLGLRLIYFSYDVKMKEKGDIPEGYSVSREKKERFSLILESASTNQTSMYLCASSSPPRPGELFFGEGSRLTVL.

The chain links TRBV29-1 to TRBJ2-7, with 10 bases matching TRBD2. CDR1 and CDR2 from the germline V gene are SQVTM and ANQGSEA. CDR3 size: 15 residues. V shed 6 bases, J shed 0 bases, and the junction held 8 bases outside the gene matches. For the CDR3, the DNA is TGCAGCGTCTTAGGACTAGCGGACGCCTCCTACGAGCAGTACTTC. This encodes CSVLGLADASYEQYF.

This clone was recorded once. The chain carries TRBV9 and TRBJ2-7; the D gene is possibly TRBD1 (7 bases). CDR1 SGDLS and CDR2 YYNGEE come from the germline V gene. The CDR3 is made up of 14 amino acids. V dropped 4 bases and J dropped 4 bases, with 15 bases sitting between them. The DNA of the CDR3 is TGTGCCAGCAGCCCAGGGGGACTGTATTACGAGCAGTACTTC. It specifies CASSPGGLYYEQYF.

The chain links TRBV6-6 to TRBJ1-4, with TRBD1 matching over 9 bases. The V gene end was trimmed by 6 bases and the J gene end by 4 bases; junction bases not matched to a gene: 6. Germline V gives CDR1 MNHNY, CDR2 SVGAGI (reference sequence). The CDR3 is made up of 15 amino acids. The CDR3 sequence is CASSQADRGNEKLFF. Here the CDR3 DNA reads TGTGCCAGCAGCCAGGCGGACAGGGGTAATGAAAAACTGTTTTTT.

In this sample, this clone turned up a few times. V is TRBV19 and J is TRBJ1-5; D call uncertain. Germline V gene lookup returns CDR1 LNHDA and CDR2 SQIVND (reference sequence). The length of the CDR3 is 12 residues. V was pared by 4 bases and J by 3 bases, with 4 bases between. In DNA form, the CDR3 reads TGTGCCAGTAGTACCTTCAATCAGCCCCAGCATTTT. It yields the protein CASSTFNQPQHF. Based on the CDR3 plus reference TRBV19 and TRBJ1-5, the full variable domain is DGGITQSPKYLFRKEGQNVTLSCEQNLNHDAMYWYRQDPGQGLRLIYYSQIVNDFQKGDIAEGYSVSREKKESFPLTVTSAQKNPTAFYLCASSTFNQPQHFGDGTRLSIL.

This clone was seen a few times. The chain employs TRBV5-6 and TRBJ1-2, with TRBD1 identical over 7 bases. V was clipped by 4 bases and J by 8 bases; unmatched bases: 5. Germline V gives CDR1 SGHDT, CDR2 YYEEEE. This CDR3 is 12 amino acids long. CDR3 sequence reads: CASSARTGGYTF. As DNA, the CDR3 is TGTGCCAGCAGCGCCCGGACAGGCGGCTACACCTTC.

This chain links TRBV6-6 with TRBJ1-4; D gene uncertain. The V gene's germline CDR1 is MNHNY and CDR2 SVGAGI (reference sequence). The V end was cut by 6 bases, the J end by 8 bases, with 19 bases between. The CDR3 sequence is 15 residues long. CDR3: CASRERAPGGEKLFF. In DNA form, the CDR3 reads TGTGCCAGCAGAGAGAGGGCCCCTGGAGGGGAAAAACTGTTTTTT.

The chain links TRBV2 to TRBJ1-1; the D gene is possibly TRBD1 (5 bases). Germline CDR1 SNHLY, CDR2 FYNNEI. Trimming took 4 bases from V and 0 from J, leaving 6 bases between them. The CDR3 consists of 13 residues. Here the CDR3 reads CASSAQVNTEAFF. The CDR3 DNA follows: TGTGCCAGCAGTGCACAGGTGAACACTGAAGCTTTCTTT.

The chain couples TRBV7-9 to TRBJ2-7; 7 positions match TRBD2. CDR3 size: 16 residues. Trimming took 0 bases from V and 2 from J; bases not matched to a gene: 7. Germline V lookup: CDR1 SEHNR, CDR2 FQNEAQ (reference sequence). The CDR3 region has the DNA TGTGCCAGCAGCTTAGCCGGCAATGCGGGAGCCTACGAGCAGTACTTC. Translation: CASSLAGNAGAYEQYF.

The genes are TRBV5-1 and TRBJ2-1, with D possibly being TRBD2 (6 bases). The CDR3 length is 15 residues. The V and J ends lost 10 bases and 1 base respectively, with 18 bases between them. Germline V lookup: CDR1 SGHRS, CDR2 YFSETQ. The CDR3 region is CASTLGGRSYNEQFF. The DNA for the CDR3 is TGCGCCTCCACCCTAGGTGGGAGGTCCTACAATGAGCAGTTCTTC.

This chain uses TRBV29-1 with TRBJ2-1, with D hard to call. This CDR3 spans 11 amino acids. The germline V gene encodes CDR1 SQVTM and CDR2 ANQGSEA. CDR3 in amino acids: CRGWSPNEQFF. CDR3 nucleotide sequence: TGCAGGGGGTGGTCACCCAATGAGCAGTTCTTC.

The rearrangement joins TRBV10-3 to TRBJ1-2; no reliable D call. The ends were cut back, 3 bases at V and 5 bases at J, with 7 bases in the middle. This CDR3 contains 12 residues. Per germline, CDR1 ENHRY and CDR2 SYGVKD. This CDR3 is CAISDGGYGYTF. The CDR3, as DNA: TGTGCCATCAGTGATGGCGGGTATGGCTACACCTTC.

The chain joins TRBV6-5 to TRBJ1-2; no clear D. V shed 4 bases and J shed 1 base, with 13 bases lying between them. CDR3 size: 15 residues. Looked up from germline, CDR1 is MNHEY and CDR2 is SVGAGI. Here the CDR3 DNA reads TGTGCCAGCAGTTCTCCAGGCCGGTATAACTATGGCTACACCTTC. Amino acid sequence: CASSSPGRYNYGYTF.

CDR3: CASRGSRTANYGYTF. CDR3 nucleotides: TGTGCCAGCAGAGGTTCACGAACAGCTAACTATGGCTACACCTTC. The chain combines TRBV2 with TRBJ1-2; no firm D call. Deletions cut 6 bases from V and 0 bases from J, with 14 bases between. Germline lookup yields CDR1 SNHLY and CDR2 FYNNEI. This CDR3 has 15 residues. The full variable domain, completed using reference TRBV2 and TRBJ1-2, is EPEVTQTPSHQVTQMGQEVILRCVPISNHLYFYWYRQILGQKVEFLVSFYNNEISEKSEIFDDQFSVERPDGSNFTLKIRSTKLEDSAMYFCASRGSRTANYGYTFGSGTRLTVV.

The chain has TRBV19 and TRBJ2-1; TRBD2 aligns across 7 bases. The CDR3 is made up of 16 amino acids. V lost 5 bases, J lost 2 bases, and 9 bases stayed unmatched. Germline V lookup: CDR1 LNHDA, CDR2 SQIVND (reference sequence). The chain's CDR3 is CASSRELAGPYNEQFF. The DNA of the CDR3 is TGTGCCAGTAGTCGCGAGTTAGCGGGCCCCTACAATGAGCAGTTCTTC.

V is TRBV6-1 and J is TRBJ1-2, with D uncertain. CDR1 is MNHNS, CDR2 SASEGT, per germline. V lost 5 bases, J lost 4 bases, and 11 bases lay in between. CDR3 length equals 13 residues. CDR3 nucleotides: TGTGCCAGCAGTAACCCCAGCGTCTATGGCTACACCTTC. Amino acid sequence: CASSNPSVYGYTF.

The rearrangement uses TRBV19 and TRBJ1-1; D unresolved. Germline CDR1 is LNHDA and CDR2 is SQIVND (reference sequence). Deletions cut 3 bases from V and 9 bases from J, with 17 bases between. The CDR3 is 14 amino acids. The CDR3 coding sequence is TGTGCCAGTAGTATCTCGGCAGTTTATAAAAAAGCTTTCTTT. Translating gives CASSISAVYKKAFF.

This clone is a singleton in its sample. The V gene is TRBV30, the J gene TRBJ2-7; maybe TRBD1 (6 bases). Trimming stripped 0 bases from V and 3 bases from J, with 12 bases between. The V gene's germline CDR1 is GTSNPN and CDR2 SVGIG (reference sequence). The CDR3 spans 14 residues. The CDR3 nucleotides are TGTGCCTGGAGTGTGTCAGGGGTTAGCTACGAGCAGTACTTC. It encodes CAWSVSGVSYEQYF. Together with reference TRBV30 and TRBJ2-7, the CDR3 gives the full variable domain: SQTIHQWPATLVQPVGSPLSLECTVEGTSNPNLYWYRQAAGRGLQLLFYSVGIGQISSEVPQNLSASRPQDRQFILSSKKLLLSDSGFYLCAWSVSGVSYEQYFGPGTRLTVT.

V is TRBV7-9 and J is TRBJ2-7, with 11 bases lining up with TRBD1. The CDR3 covers 15 residues. V dropped 5 bases and J dropped 4; count of bases not matched to a gene: 7. From germline, CDR1 is SEHNR and CDR2 FQNEAQ (reference sequence). The CDR3 reads CASSLGQGARYEQYF. CDR3 DNA: TGTGCCAGCAGCCTCGGACAGGGGGCGAGGTACGAGCAGTACTTC.

V gene TRBV7-9 combines with J gene TRBJ2-1; 9 nucleotides match TRBD2. The CDR3 contains 15 residues. Germline CDR1 reads SEHNR; CDR2 reads FQNEAQ (reference sequence). Unmatched junction bases numbered 9, after V lost 7 bases and J lost 5 bases. The CDR3 sequence: CASTRAGGPDNEQFF. The CDR3 DNA sequence: TGTGCCAGCACCCGTGCGGGAGGGCCCGACAATGAGCAGTTCTTC.